This passage covers 27 T cell receptor beta chains from one sample sequenced in a study of vaccination effects on CD4 cells after COVID-19. Viral peptide pools were used in the ViraFEST assay to expand antigen-specific CD4+ T cells, and sequencing came afterward. On approximately day 9 of culture, CD4+ T cells were separated out. SARS-CoV-2 infection was confirmed by PCR in the person between March and December 2020. The method was immunoSEQ multiplex PCR; TCRdb's version includes in-frame clones alone and lacks a portion of them. The sample holds more than 20,000 clones; about four fifths are singletons and the top ten take 30% to 45%. These TCRs are of unknown antigen specificity. The material was CD4+ T cells from PBMCs cultured with a peptide pool, obtained before COVID-19 vaccination. The source of these receptors is a human donor who had a prior SARS-CoV-2 infection.

The chain uses TRBV6-2 or TRBV6-3 and TRBJ2-1; 12 nucleotides line up with TRBD2. The CDR3 consists of 19 residues. With 0 bases clipped from V and 3 bases from J, the junction kept 9 bases outside the gene matches. The V gene's germline CDR1 is MNHEY and CDR2 SVGEGT. The CDR3 loop reads CASSYSASGRAFSYNEQFF. As DNA, the CDR3 is TGTGCCAGCAGTTACTCGGCTAGCGGGAGGGCCTTTAGCTACAATGAGCAGTTCTTC.

V and J are TRBV9 and TRBJ2-7, with D perhaps TRBD2 (7 bases). From germline, CDR1 is SGDLS and CDR2 YYNGEE. Trimming removed 2 bases from V and 4 bases from J, with 13 bases in between. The CDR3 runs 14 residues. The CDR3 DNA is TGTGCCAGCAGCGTTCACGGGGGGCCTTACGAGCAGTACTTC. Protein sequence: CASSVHGGPYEQYF.

This clone was observed a handful of times. The V call is TRBV19, the J call TRBJ1-5, with D uncertain. Looked up from germline, CDR1 is LNHDA and CDR2 is SQIVND (reference sequence). The V end lost 5 bases, the J end lost 4 bases, and 3 bases lay between the germline ends. The CDR3 loop spans 11 amino acids. The CDR3 reads CASSWNQPQHF. The CDR3 DNA follows: TGTGCCAGTAGTTGGAATCAGCCCCAGCATTTT.

This clone appeared once. V is TRBV7-3 and J is TRBJ1-1, with 8 nucleotides matching TRBD1. CDR3 length: 15 amino acids. From germline, CDR1 is SGHTA and CDR2 FQGTGA. The J segment lost 5 bases and the V segment lost 5 bases, leaving 10 bases of the junction unmatched. The CDR3 sequence: CASSQIDRGGTEAFF. Written as DNA, the CDR3 is TGTGCCAGCAGCCAAATCGACAGGGGAGGGACTGAAGCTTTCTTT.

This rearrangement joins TRBV7-8 to TRBJ1-6; D is possibly TRBD1 (6 bases). Germline V gene data show CDR1 as SGHVS and CDR2 as FQNEAQ. V gave up 1 base and J gave up 4 bases, with 8 bases separating them. The CDR3 is 15 amino acids. The CDR3: CASSLGTVYNSPLHF. In DNA, the CDR3 is TGTGCCAGCAGCTTAGGGACAGTTTATAATTCACCCCTCCACTTT.

The chain carries TRBV13 and TRBJ2-1, with 9 bases aligning to TRBD2. The germline V gene encodes CDR1 PRHDT and CDR2 FYEKMQ (reference sequence). V was clipped by 3 bases and J by 6 bases; unmatched bases: 9. This CDR3 contains 16 residues. CDR3 in DNA: TGTGCCAGCAGCTTGCTAAGTCGAGCGGGAGGCAATGAGCAGTTCTTC. It encodes CASSLLSRAGGNEQFF.

This CDR3 reads CASSQDVAGGQSGELFF. The CDR3 DNA follows: TGTGCCAGCAGCCAAGATGTGGCGGGGGGCCAGTCCGGGGAGCTGTTTTTT. This rearrangement joins TRBV4-2 to TRBJ2-2; 8 nucleotides match TRBD2. The V gene end was trimmed by 0 bases and the J gene end by 6 bases; junction bases not matched to a gene: 9. The CDR3 length is 17 residues. Germline values: CDR1 LGHNA, CDR2 YNFKEQ.

The chain employs TRBV7-9 and TRBJ2-7, with D uncertain. The V and J ends lost 5 bases and 3 bases respectively, with 5 bases between them. CDR3 length: 11 residues. Germline CDR1 and CDR2: SEHNR and FQNEAQ (reference sequence). CDR3 DNA sequence: TGTGCCAGCAGCCTGCTCTACGAGCAGTACTTC. It encodes CASSLLYEQYF. The full variable domain, rest sourced from reference TRBV7-9 and TRBJ2-7, is DTGVSQNPRHKITKRGQNVTFRCDPISEHNRLYWYRQTLGQGPEFLTYFQNEAQLEKSRLLSDRFSAERPKGSFSTLEIQRTEQGDSAMYLCASSLLYEQYFGPGTRLTVT.

This chain connects TRBV5-1 to TRBJ1-2; tentative D call: TRBD1 (5 bases). Germline V gives CDR1 SGHRS, CDR2 YFSETQ. Trimming left V 4 bases short and J 6 bases short, with 16 bases between. The CDR3 is 14 amino acids. The CDR3 DNA reads as TGCGCCAGCAGCGTGGACGGGTGGGGCGATGGCTACACCTTC. Translated, it gives CASSVDGWGDGYTF.

The chain couples TRBV2 to TRBJ1-4, with unresolved D. Trimming took off 8 bases at V and 3 bases at J, with 10 bases between the two ends. Germline V gene data show CDR1 as SNHLY and CDR2 as FYNNEI. The CDR3 extends over 13 amino acids. The CDR3 protein is CASSGYSNEKLFF. CDR3 sequence (DNA): TGTGCCAGCTCGGGCTACTCTAATGAAAAACTGTTTTTT.

A word on this clone: The junction departs from the called germline gene at one end, perhaps through a read error. The rearrangement links TRBV11-2 to TRBJ2-3; the D gene is possibly TRBD2 (6 bases). The CDR3 covers 11 residues. The germline V gene has CDR1 SGHAT and CDR2 FQNNGV. The CDR3 nucleotides are TGTGCCAGCAGCTTAGGGGGACTGACGTTTTTT. Translating it yields CASSLGGLTFF.

For the CDR3, the DNA is TGTGCCAGCAGCTTAGATCTTTTGGGGAATGAGCAGTTCTTC. This codes for CASSLDLLGNEQFF. The chain couples TRBV11-3 to TRBJ2-1; no reliable D call. The ends were cut back, 0 bases at V and 7 bases at J, with 10 bases in the middle. The CDR3 extends over 14 amino acids. Germline assignment: CDR1 SGHNT and CDR2 YENEEA.

The chain has TRBV27 and TRBJ1-1; 7 bases map to TRBD1. Per germline, CDR1 MNHEY and CDR2 SMNVEV (reference sequence). The CDR3 length is 13 residues. Trimming took 7 bases from V and 5 from J; bases not matched to a gene: 7. The CDR3: CASKKGAGTEAFF. CDR3 in DNA: TGTGCCAGCAAGAAGGGGGCGGGAACTGAAGCTTTCTTT.

The CDR3 coding sequence is TGCGCCAGCAGCTTGGTTCAGGGGGCATCCTACGAGCAGTACTTC. Protein product: CASSLVQGASYEQYF. The rearrangement links TRBV5-1 to TRBJ2-7, with TRBD1 identical over 8 bases. V lost 0 bases to trimming and J lost 1 base; unmatched junction nucleotides: 3. Germline V lookup: CDR1 SGHRS, CDR2 YFSETQ. This CDR3 spans 15 amino acids.

This clone was counted only a few times. In nucleotides, the CDR3 is TGTGCCAGTAGCCTTAGCGGGAGTGGGGACGAGCAGTACTTC. Protein sequence: CASSLSGSGDEQYF. The V and J genes are TRBV19 and TRBJ2-7, with 9 positions matching TRBD2. There are 14 residues in the CDR3. Germline CDR1 and CDR2: LNHDA and SQIVND (reference sequence). The J segment lost 5 bases and the V segment lost 6 bases, leaving 8 bases of the junction unmatched.

This clone was seen more than once but under ten times. The chain employs TRBV15 and TRBJ1-1, with TRBD1 matching 9 bases. This CDR3 contains 15 residues. Germline lookup yields CDR1 LNHNV and CDR2 YYDKDF (reference sequence). J was trimmed by 4 bases and V by 5 bases; bases with no gene match: 8. The CDR3 protein is CATSGGQGQTTEAFF. CDR3 nucleotides: TGTGCCACCAGCGGAGGACAGGGGCAAACCACTGAAGCTTTCTTT.

The rearrangement uses TRBV5-4 and TRBJ1-1, with D possibly being TRBD1 (6 bases). The CDR3 runs 13 residues. With 4 bases removed from V and 8 bases from J, the gap between germline ends came to 15 bases. The germline CDR1 and CDR2 sequences are SGHNT and YYREEE (reference sequence). The CDR3 sequence: CASSQYTGTEAFF. As DNA, the CDR3 is TGTGCCAGCAGCCAATACACCGGGACAGAAGCTTTCTTT.

The chain couples TRBV4-3 to TRBJ2-7, with 10 bases lining up with TRBD2. The germline CDR1 and CDR2 sequences are LGHNA and YSLEER. Trimming took 3 bases from V and 1 from J; bases not matched to a gene: 12. There are 18 residues in the CDR3. Here the CDR3 reads CASSQGRPGLARSYEQYF. The CDR3 DNA reads TGCGCCAGCAGCCAGGGCCGGCCGGGACTAGCGAGGTCCTACGAGCAGTACTTC.

This rearrangement joins TRBV4-2 to TRBJ2-7; 13 bases map to TRBD2. Trimming took 1 base from V and 0 from J; bases not matched to a gene: 0. The CDR3 runs 16 residues. Germline loops: CDR1 LGHNA, CDR2 YNFKEQ. CDR3 bases: TGTGCCAGCAGCCAAGGGACTAGCGGGAGCTCCTACGAGCAGTACTTC. Translated: CASSQGTSGSSYEQYF.

This clone was seen just once. V gene TRBV5-4 combines with J gene TRBJ1-1; 7 nucleotides line up with TRBD1. This CDR3 region has 16 residues. From germline, CDR1 is SGHNT and CDR2 YYREEE (reference sequence). After removal of 0 bases from V and 0 bases from J, the junction contained 5 bases not matched to a gene. Here the CDR3 DNA reads TGTGCCAGCAGCTTGGGGCAGGGGGAATTGAACACTGAAGCTTTCTTT. It codes for CASSLGQGELNTEAFF.

This chain joins TRBV11-3 and TRBJ2-1; D is unresolved. The CDR3 is 11 amino acids. Germline-derived CDR1 and CDR2 are SGHNT and YENEEA. V dropped 2 bases and J dropped 8 bases, with 4 bases sitting between them. The DNA for the CDR3 is TGTGCCAGCAGCTTAAAATATGAGCAGTTCTTC. It codes for CASSLKYEQFF.

This chain connects TRBV7-2 to TRBJ2-7; D perhaps matches TRBD2 (6 bases). V was clipped by 6 bases and J by 7 bases, with 16 bases between them. Germline CDR1 reads SGHTA; CDR2 reads FQGNSA. The CDR3 is 13 amino acids. CDR3 amino acids: CASRFFGGSEQYF. Written as DNA, the CDR3 is TGTGCCAGCAGATTTTTTGGGGGGTCTGAGCAGTACTTC.

The sample holds one count of this clone. V and J are TRBV7-8 and TRBJ2-7, with D possibly TRBD1 on 5 matching bases. The V gene lost 5 bases and the J gene lost 2 bases, with 19 bases spanning the gap. CDR1 and CDR2 from the germline V gene are SGHVS and FQNEAQ. The CDR3 has 16 residues. The CDR3, as DNA: TGTGCCAGCAGCCCACGTGGGGCTAACATAGCCTACGAGCAGTACTTC. Its protein product is CASSPRGANIAYEQYF.

The chain joins TRBV11-3 to TRBJ2-1; 13 nucleotides line up with TRBD2. The trim removed 5 bases at V and 8 bases at J, leaving 6 bases unmatched. CDR3 length equals 15 residues. Germline V gene lookup returns CDR1 SGHNT and CDR2 YENEEA. In DNA, the CDR3 is TGTGCCAGCAGCCGACTAGCGGGAGGCGGCGATGAGCAGTTCTTC. It is translated as CASSRLAGGGDEQFF.

The chain links TRBV7-8 to TRBJ2-3; D gene ambiguous. The V gene lost 5 bases and the J gene lost 2 bases, with 17 bases spanning the gap. This CDR3 is 16 amino acids long. CDR1 and CDR2 (germline): SGHVS, FQNEAQ. This CDR3 reads CASSPLQTTLTDTQYF. The CDR3 nucleotides are TGTGCCAGCAGCCCTCTTCAGACCACCCTCACAGATACGCAGTATTTT.

CDR3 nucleotides: TGCGCCAGCAGCCGAGGACCCGGGGACTATGGCTACACCTTC. This sequence encodes CASSRGPGDYGYTF. V gene TRBV4-1 combines with J gene TRBJ1-2; D gene ambiguous. CDR1 is MGHRA and CDR2 is YSYEKL in the germline V gene. The CDR3 runs to 14 residues. The ends were cut back, 4 bases at V and 3 bases at J, with 12 bases in the middle.

CDR3 in amino acids: CASRTGQGIGEQFF. CDR3 nucleotides: TGCGCCAGCAGAACGGGACAGGGCATAGGTGAGCAGTTCTTC. This chain uses TRBV10-1 with TRBJ2-1, with 9 bases fitting TRBD1. With V trimmed by 6 bases and J by 9 bases, 9 bases remained unmatched. Germline V CDR1 and CDR2: WNHNN, SYGVQD (reference sequence). This CDR3 region has 14 residues.